One sample yielded the 27 T cell receptor beta chains listed below, sequenced in a study of T-cell memory formation after mild COVID-19. TCRdb ran MiXCR on the 5' RACE reads and lists one entry per CDR3 protein. The table lists around 340,000 distinct CDR3 sequences, more than 15% of them singletons, with 20% to 25% in the top ten. The specimen sequenced was PBMCs or a T cell subset sorted from them (not recorded which). These receptors all stem from a man in his late teens or twenties who had mild COVID-19 (a few samples of this study predate the infection). Cell type and time point are not known.

V and J are TRBV5-1 and TRBJ2-4, with unresolved D. The CDR3 contains 15 residues. V was cut by 4 bases and J by 0 bases, with 11 bases left in between. The germline CDR1 and CDR2 sequences are SGHRS and YFSETQ. The CDR3 here is CASSPSPLAKNIQYF. The CDR3 nucleotides are TGCGCCAGCAGCCCATCACCACTAGCCAAAAACATTCAGTACTTC.

The V gene is TRBV20-1, the J gene TRBJ2-3; 7 nucleotides match TRBD2. Trimming at V came to 7 bases and at J to 0 bases, leaving 7 bases not matched to a gene. CDR3 length: 14 amino acids. Looked up from germline, CDR1 is DFQATT and CDR2 is SNEGSKA (reference sequence). The CDR3 loop reads CSVSGPGSTDTQYF. For the CDR3, the DNA is TGCAGTGTTAGCGGGCCCGGTAGCACAGATACGCAGTATTTT.

To note about this clonotype: One base away lies a much larger clone, so this may be a sequencing read error. The chain joins TRBV28 to TRBJ1-6, with D unclear. With 3 bases removed from V and 8 bases from J, the gap between germline ends came to 5 bases. CDR1 and CDR2 (germline): MDHEN, SYDVKM. CDR3 length equals 12 residues. CDR3 sequence reads: CASSFIDSPLHF. CDR3 DNA sequence: TGTGCCAGCAGTTTTATCGATTCACCCCTCCACTTT.

The V call is TRBV30, the J call TRBJ2-7; no clear D. The CDR3 spans 14 residues. Germline loops: CDR1 GTSNPN, CDR2 SVGIG (reference sequence). V lost 3 bases to trimming and J lost 2 bases, with 14 bases between them. The CDR3 loop reads CAWSFFWAAYEQYF. The CDR3 nucleotides are TGTGCCTGGAGCTTCTTCTGGGCCGCCTACGAGCAGTACTTC.

The chain has TRBV28 and TRBJ2-7; 7 bases are shared with TRBD2. CDR1 and CDR2 from the germline V gene are MDHEN and SYDVKM. After removal of 7 bases from V and 0 bases from J, the junction contained 3 bases not matched to a gene. This CDR3 comprises 13 residues. CDR3 amino acids: CASTRGSSYEQYV. CDR3 nucleotide sequence: TGTGCCAGCACGCGGGGGAGCTCCTACGAGCAGTACGTC.

The V gene is TRBV7-2, the J gene TRBJ2-3, with 9 positions matching TRBD2. This CDR3 has 15 amino acids. CDR1 SGHTA and CDR2 FQGNSA come from the germline V gene. The V segment lost 2 bases and the J segment 6 bases; nucleotides outside the gene matches: 6. The CDR3 loop is CASSLKARGGDTQYF. DNA for the CDR3: TGTGCCAGCAGCTTAAAAGCGCGGGGGGGCGATACGCAGTATTTT.

This clonotype came up a few times. CDR3 DNA: TGTGCCAGCAATCCTCAGGGAGAAGAACCCCTCCACTTT. Protein product: CASNPQGEEPLHF. The chain employs TRBV2 and TRBJ1-6, with D possibly TRBD1 on 5 matching bases. The CDR3 spans 13 residues. Germline CDR1 reads SNHLY; CDR2 reads FYNNEI. Trimming took off 7 bases at V and 12 bases at J, with 16 bases between the two ends.

This clonotype was seen a handful of times. V gene TRBV27 combines with J gene TRBJ2-7; maybe TRBD2 (5 bases). The germline V gene encodes CDR1 MNHEY and CDR2 SMNVEV (reference sequence). V was shortened by 3 bases and J by 1 base, with 10 bases between the two germline ends. This CDR3 comprises 14 residues. CDR3 in amino acids: CASSFSGLSYEQYF. The CDR3 bases are TGTGCCAGCAGTTTTTCCGGACTTTCCTACGAGCAGTACTTC.

This clonotype has a handful of counts. Here the CDR3 DNA reads TGTGCCAGCAGCAGGGACAGGGTTCGGGAGCAGTTCTTC. This sequence encodes CASSRDRVREQFF. The J gene is TRBJ2-1, the V gene TRBV9; 9 nucleotides align to TRBD1. The V gene's germline CDR1 is SGDLS and CDR2 YYNGEE. After removal of 4 bases from V and 10 bases from J, the junction contained 6 bases not matched to a gene. The CDR3 is 13 amino acids.

This clonotype has a handful of counts. The CDR3 coding sequence is TGTGCCAGCATGACCCGAAAGGATGATGAAGCTTTCTTT. It is translated as CASMTRKDDEAFF. The chain has TRBV5-4 and TRBJ1-1; D gene uncertain. Germline V gives CDR1 SGHNT, CDR2 YYREEE (reference sequence). The CDR3 loop spans 13 amino acids. Trimming stripped 6 bases from V and 7 bases from J, with 16 bases between.

This chain uses TRBV7-2 with TRBJ1-3; D is perhaps TRBD1 (5 bases). The germline V and J ends were trimmed by 0 bases and 2 bases, with 8 bases remaining between them. CDR1 and CDR2 (germline): SGHTA, FQGNSA. This CDR3 has 15 residues. Written as DNA, the CDR3 is TGTGCCAGCAGCTTAGCCAGGGCCACTGGAAACACCATATATTTT. Its translation is CASSLARATGNTIYF. The variable domain in full, completed from reference TRBV7-2 and TRBJ1-3, reads GAGVSQSPSNKVTEKGKDVELRCDPISGHTALYWYRQSLGQGLEFLIYFQGNSAPDKSGLPSDRFSAERTGGSVSTLTIQRTQQEDSAVYLCASSLARATGNTIYFGEGSWLTVV.

This clonotype came up a few times. V and J are TRBV7-6 and TRBJ2-5; 7 bases match TRBD1. Trimming at V came to 4 bases and at J to 5 bases, leaving 10 bases not matched to a gene. The CDR3 spans 15 residues. Germline values: CDR1 SGHVS, CDR2 FNYEAQ. CDR3 loop: CASSSGTAYEETQYF. CDR3 DNA sequence: TGTGCCAGCAGCTCCGGGACAGCCTATGAGGAGACCCAGTACTTC. The whole variable domain, filled in from reference TRBV7-6 and TRBJ2-5, reads GAGVSQSPRYKVTKRGQDVALRCDPISGHVSLYWYRQALGQGPEFLTYFNYEAQQDKSGLPNDRFSAERPEGSISTLTIQRTEQRDSAMYRCASSSGTAYEETQYFGPGTRLLVL.

The V and J genes are TRBV9 and TRBJ2-3; the D gene is possibly TRBD1 (5 bases). Germline CDR1 reads SGDLS; CDR2 reads YYNGEE. CDR3 length equals 14 residues. Trimming shortened V by 3 bases and J by 7 bases, and 15 bases separated the two germline ends. The CDR3 bases are TGTGCCAGCAGCGGGATGGGGCAAGGCCATACGCAGTATTTT. As protein: CASSGMGQGHTQYF. The full variable domain, rest sourced from reference TRBV9 and TRBJ2-3, is DSGVTQTPKHLITATGQRVTLRCSPRSGDLSVYWYQQSLDQGLQFLIQYYNGEERAKGNILERFSAQQFPDLHSELNLSSLELGDSALYFCASSGMGQGHTQYFGPGTRLTVL.

Here the CDR3 DNA reads TGTGCCAGCAGTAAGGAATCCATAGACAATGAGCAGTTCTTC. Amino acids: CASSKESIDNEQFF. V is TRBV28 and J is TRBJ2-1; D is ambiguous. Germline V CDR1 and CDR2: MDHEN, SYDVKM. CDR3 length equals 14 residues. Trimming removed 5 bases from V and 5 bases from J, with 13 bases in between.

There are a few counts of this clonotype. The rearrangement joins TRBV29-1 to TRBJ1-1; D is unclear. Trimming removed 3 bases at V and 0 bases at J, with 8 bases between. The germline V gene encodes CDR1 SQVTM and CDR2 ANQGSEA. The CDR3 contains 13 residues. CDR3 nucleotides: TGCAGCGTTGAGATAGGGATGAACACTGAAGCTTTCTTT. It is translated as CSVEIGMNTEAFF.

V usage is TRBV20-1 and J usage is TRBJ2-5; D is possibly TRBD2 (7 bases). The CDR3 length is 16 residues. Germline CDR1 and CDR2: DFQATT and SNEGSKA (reference sequence). The CDR3, as DNA: TGCCTTAGCAAACATCGGCCGGGGGGCCGGGAAGAGACCCAGTACTTC. It is translated as CLSKHRPGGREETQYF.

The chain is built from TRBV30 and TRBJ2-2; the D gene is possibly TRBD2 (5 bases). This CDR3 region has 11 residues. Germline values: CDR1 GTSNPN, CDR2 SVGIG (reference sequence). Trimming shortened V by 3 bases and J by 6 bases, and 5 bases separated the two germline ends. The chain's CDR3 is CAWREAGELFF. The CDR3 coding sequence is TGTGCCTGGAGGGAGGCCGGGGAGCTGTTTTTT.

The V gene is TRBV25-1, the J gene TRBJ2-3, with TRBD2 identical over 9 bases. Looked up from germline, CDR1 is MGHDK and CDR2 is SYGVNS. V trimming: 5 bases; J trimming: 3 bases; junction bases outside the gene matches: 18. CDR3 length equals 19 residues. The CDR3 DNA reads as TGTGCCAGCAGTAGGTCCTCTGGCGGGGGGGCCGGGGCAACAGATACGCAGTATTTT. Protein: CASSRSSGGGAGATDTQYF.

This clonotype occurred many times. The gene calls are TRBV20-1 and TRBJ2-5, with a possible D match to TRBD2 (5 bases). V lost 3 bases and J lost 9, with 11 bases in between. Per the germline V gene, CDR1 is DFQATT and CDR2 is SNEGSKA (reference sequence). This CDR3 comprises 11 residues. The CDR3 sequence: CSASPAESQYF. The CDR3 nucleotides are TGCAGTGCTAGCCCAGCGGAGTCCCAGTACTTC.

V and J are TRBV27 and TRBJ1-4; D not certain. The germline CDR1 and CDR2 sequences are MNHEY and SMNVEV (reference sequence). The CDR3 is made up of 15 amino acids. Trimming pared 8 bases from V and 8 bases from J, leaving 21 bases between. As DNA, the CDR3 is TGTGCCAGCCGCCCCCTAATGGACCGGGGAGAAAAACTGTTTTTT. Translated, it gives CASRPLMDRGEKLFF.

Here the CDR3 DNA reads TGTGCCAGCTCCCCCGGTAATCATTGGCGGGTGGGGCAGCCCCAGCATTTT. It translates to CASSPGNHWRVGQPQHF. The chain recombines TRBV6-6 with TRBJ1-5; unclear D gene. Looked up from germline, CDR1 is MNHNY and CDR2 is SVGAGI (reference sequence). The CDR3 runs to 17 residues. Trimming pared 8 bases from V and 7 bases from J, leaving 27 bases between.

This chain uses TRBV29-1 with TRBJ2-2; the D is unclear. Germline V gives CDR1 SQVTM, CDR2 ANQGSEA. The CDR3 runs 12 residues. The V gene lost 7 bases and the J gene lost 7 bases, with 13 bases spanning the gap. The CDR3 bases are TGCAGCGGCAAAACTCCAGGCGGGGAGCTGTTTTTT. Translation: CSGKTPGGELFF.

The chain is built from TRBV11-1 and TRBJ2-1, with D possibly TRBD1 on 6 matching bases. V was trimmed by 7 bases and J by 0 bases, leaving 13 bases between them. CDR1 and CDR2 from the germline V gene are SGHAT and FQDESV (reference sequence). There are 15 residues in the CDR3. CDR3 bases: TGTGCCAGCACGAGACAGGCCCACTCCTACAATGAGCAGTTCTTC. This gives the protein CASTRQAHSYNEQFF.

This clonotype was detected only a few times. The rearrangement links TRBV2 to TRBJ2-7; tentatively, D is TRBD1 or TRBD2 (5 bases each). This CDR3 comprises 14 residues. V lost 7 bases and J 0 bases, leaving 13 bases between the germline ends. Germline-derived CDR1 and CDR2 are SNHLY and FYNNEI. CDR3 in DNA: TGTGCCAGCATGACCGGGGCACACTCCTACGAGCAGTACGTC. This gives the protein CASMTGAHSYEQYV.

This clonotype showed up just a few times. V and J are TRBV20-1 and TRBJ2-1; weak D call: TRBD1 (5 bases). From germline, CDR1 is DFQATT and CDR2 SNEGSKA (reference sequence). This CDR3 comprises 13 residues. V was pared by 6 bases and J by 8 bases, with 17 bases between. The CDR3 reads CSAPPSWGDEQFF. CDR3 nucleotides: TGCAGTGCGCCGCCAAGCTGGGGCGATGAGCAGTTCTTC.

The rearrangement joins TRBV7-7 to TRBJ2-5; TRBD2 might be the D (7 bases). The germline V gene has CDR1 SSHAT and CDR2 FNYEAQ (reference sequence). V lost 5 bases to trimming and J lost 5 bases, with 18 bases between them. This CDR3 has 15 amino acids. The CDR3 DNA is TGTGCCAGCAGCCTAGGGGGGGGCCAGTCCGAGACCCAGTACTTC. This codes for CASSLGGGQSETQYF.

This clonotype was found a few times. The rearrangement uses TRBV12-3 or TRBV12-4 and TRBJ1-4; D not certain. The ends were cut back, 8 bases at V and 7 bases at J, with 8 bases in the middle. CDR3 length: 11 amino acids. CDR3: CASGSIEKLFF. The CDR3 coding sequence is TGTGCCAGCGGGTCAATTGAAAAACTGTTTTTT.